The TCR beta chain described here comes from a study of CD8 T cells in ankylosing spondylitis (dated by TCRdb to the late 2010s). Turning to the overall study: To find TCR variants linked to disease, the study profiled T cell receptor beta repertoires in ankylosing spondylitis patients and healthy donors. The full study cohort was made up of over 20 ankylosing spondylitis patients and 95 to 130 healthy donors. Peripheral blood samples were taken, and synovial fluid was additionally collected from ankylosing spondylitis patients.

On the study overall, not on this receptor specifically: A TCR beta motif of several highly homologous amino acid variants appeared characteristic of blood from ankylosing spondylitis patients. Some of the motif variants had been reported before in the synovial fluid and blood of reactive arthritis patients, a finding that suggests common disease-initiation mechanisms. A CD8+ phenotype was shown by the disease-linked clones, which were found at relatively low frequencies in peripheral blood. Significant enrichment of the disease-linked clones was reported in matched synovial fluid samples from ankylosing spondylitis patients.

V is cut back by 6 bases and J by 3 bases, with 11 bases in the junction unmatched. CDR1 MDHEN and CDR2 SYDVKM are derived from the germline V gene. The CDR3 numbers 15 residues from cysteine through phenylalanine. The DNA shown is the 45-base CDR3, in frame from base 1. TCRdb lists the instrument as Illumina HiSeq 2500. Quantitative 5'-RACE with molecular barcodes was used to prepare TCR beta libraries. The paper's processing steps were these. To identify disease-linked TCR variants, a new computational method was used, one built on a probabilistic model of VDJ rearrangement. The public reads were reprocessed in TCRdb via fastp at Q25 and MiXCR, keeping in-frame beta chains. Here each entry gathers all rows of one CDR3 protein and keeps the most common genes and DNA. TCRdb, not the authors, supplied the V and J calls. For this sample there are about 400,000 distinct CDR3 sequences; approximately 20% appear just once. In total, the top ten clones hold roughly a sixth of the sample.

A few counts support this clonotype. Its binding antigen is unknown. Per-nucleotide qualities are absent, and no much larger clonotype sits a single base away. Material: blood, either unsorted or a sorted T cell fraction (not recorded which). The V and J genes are TRBV28 and TRBJ2-7; TRBD1 agrees with 7 junctional bases. The receptor was derived from a male donor with ankylosing spondylitis. The nucleotides read TGTGCCAGCAGGGCGACAGGGTTCCCTCTCTACGAGCAGTACTTC. Its translation is CASRATGFPLYEQYF.